This T cell receptor beta chain was identified during a study of T cell repertoires in cytomegalovirus infection. Study at large: Public TCR beta signatures marked donors with CMV infection and the matching HLA.

A note on this clonotype: Its antigen remains unidentified.

TCRdb independently ran MiXCR on the reads; one entry per CDR3 protein. There are about half a million distinct CDR3 sequences in the sample; roughly 34% occur only once, and around a sixth lies in the top ten. Germline V gene lookup returns CDR1 MGHRA and CDR2 YSYEKL. CDR3 length: 16 residues. V lost 1 base and J lost 10; bases outside the gene matches: 12. Sample: cultured PBMCs, taken from culture after CMV antigen stimulation. The chain links TRBV4-1 to TRBJ1-2, with 10 bases aligning to TRBD1. The TCR sequence derives from a human donor in good health (CMV status not recorded). Some clones in this sample may be carry-over from other donors' samples. The CDR3 DNA reads TGCGCCAGCAGCCAAGTAAGGGGCACCGGGACAGGGGACTACACCTTC. This translates into CASSQVRGTGTGDYTF.